These 28 T cell receptor beta chains share one sample of origin, sequenced in a study of blood T cell repertoires in COVID-19. TCRdb's copy holds only in-frame clones and misses some; the assay was immunoSEQ multiplex PCR. The sample carries some 270,000 clones, around nine tenths recorded once. Sequencing was done on a sample of PBMCs or T cells enriched from blood (not recorded which). These receptors were taken from a woman in her forties who had been exposed to COVID-19.

The genes are TRBV5-5 and TRBJ2-5, with 9 bases that match TRBD1. Per germline, CDR1 SGHKS and CDR2 YYEKEE (reference sequence). The CDR3 is made up of 15 amino acids. Trimming at V came to 7 bases and at J to 5 bases, leaving 12 bases not matched to a gene. In DNA, the CDR3 is TGTGCCAGCTTCCCTCCTAGGACAGGGGCGGAGACCCAGTACTTC. It translates to CASFPPRTGAETQYF.

The V gene is TRBV7-6, the J gene TRBJ1-5, with D perhaps matching TRBD1 (5 bases). Germline V lookup: CDR1 SGHVS, CDR2 FNYEAQ. V was clipped by 5 bases and J by 1 base, with 15 bases between them. The CDR3 covers 16 residues. The CDR3 bases are TGTGCCAGCAGCGAAGTGGGGGGGTCCAGCAATCAGCCCCAGCATTTT. Translation gives CASSEVGGSSNQPQHF.

This clone was detected a few times. The rearrangement uses TRBV28 and TRBJ1-2; a weak D match, TRBD1 (5 bases). V dropped 6 bases and J dropped 4 bases, with 12 bases sitting between them. The CDR3 is 13 amino acids. In germline, CDR1 is MDHEN, CDR2 SYDVKM. CDR3 residues: CASSLQDLYGYTF. CDR3 in DNA: TGTGCCAGCAGCCTACAGGACCTCTATGGCTACACCTTC.

This CDR3 reads CASSLAGDYGYTF. The CDR3 DNA reads TGTGCCAGCAGCCTGGCAGGGGACTATGGCTACACCTTC. The rearrangement uses TRBV5-5 and TRBJ1-2, with a tentative D call TRBD1 (6 bases). CDR1 SGHKS and CDR2 YYEKEE come from the germline V gene (reference sequence). The CDR3 has 13 residues. V was shortened by 4 bases and J by 3 bases, with 10 bases between the two germline ends.

This clone turned up a few times. The chain couples TRBV30 to TRBJ1-5, with TRBD1 matching over 9 bases. The germline CDR1 and CDR2 sequences are GTSNPN and SVGIG (reference sequence). This CDR3 region has 14 residues. Unmatched junction bases numbered 3, after V lost 4 bases and J lost 2 bases. The CDR3 nucleotides are TGTGCCTGGACCCGGACAGGGGGCAATCAGCCCCAGCATTTT. Its translation: CAWTRTGGNQPQHF.

The rearrangement joins TRBV30 to TRBJ1-1, with 8 bases fitting TRBD1. Germline-derived CDR1 and CDR2 are GTSNPN and SVGIG (reference sequence). The V segment lost 4 bases and the J segment 4 bases; nucleotides outside the gene matches: 2. This CDR3 spans 12 amino acids. The DNA of the CDR3 is TGTGCCTGGAACGGACAGGGCACTGAAGCTTTCTTT. Protein: CAWNGQGTEAFF.

The chain uses TRBV6-6 and TRBJ1-4, with 9 bases identical to TRBD1. Germline lookup yields CDR1 MNHNY and CDR2 SVGAGI (reference sequence). The CDR3 loop spans 16 amino acids. V lost 6 bases to trimming and J lost 0 bases; unmatched junction nucleotides: 5. The CDR3, as DNA: TGTGCCAGCAGAAAGGACAGGGGTGCAACTAATGAAAAACTGTTTTTT. This sequence encodes CASRKDRGATNEKLFF.

V gene TRBV4-1 combines with J gene TRBJ1-4; D is uncertain. The CDR3 loop spans 17 amino acids. V lost 0 bases and J lost 8, with 19 bases in between. Looked up from germline, CDR1 is MGHRA and CDR2 is YSYEKL. CDR3 sequence reads: CASSQDETETGREKLFF. CDR3 coding DNA: TGCGCCAGCAGCCAAGACGAAACCGAAACGGGGAGGGAAAAACTGTTTTTT.

This clone was counted only a few times. The chain is built from TRBV27 and TRBJ2-2; D is undetermined. Per germline, CDR1 MNHEY and CDR2 SMNVEV (reference sequence). CDR3 length: 13 residues. Trimming pared 5 bases from V and 6 bases from J, leaving 10 bases between. CDR3 nucleotide sequence: TGTGCCAGCAGTCTTGGAGTTGCCGGGGAGCTGTTTTTT. Translated: CASSLGVAGELFF.

As to this clone: Within the sample, other DNA sequences also encode this same CDR3. This chain links TRBV19 with TRBJ2-1; tentatively, D is TRBD1 (6 bases). In germline, CDR1 is LNHDA, CDR2 SQIVND (reference sequence). The length of the CDR3 is 15 residues. Between the trimmed V and J ends, which lost 3 bases and 0 bases, there was a span of 9 bases. The CDR3 protein is CASSIGQSSYNEQFF. CDR3 bases: TGTGCCAGTAGTATCGGACAGAGCTCCTACAATGAGCAGTTCTTC.

In its sample, this clone is medium-sized. The V gene is TRBV6-2 or TRBV6-3, the J gene TRBJ2-1, with a tentative D call TRBD1 (6 bases). This CDR3 comprises 12 residues. Germline V CDR1 and CDR2: MNHEY, SVGEGT. Deletions cut 6 bases from V and 11 bases from J, with 14 bases between. CDR3 region: CASSEGQLQQFF. The CDR3 bases are TGTGCCAGCAGCGAAGGACAGCTTCAGCAGTTCTTC.

J is TRBJ2-3 and V is TRBV5-4, with 8 bases aligning to TRBD2. V gave up 2 bases and J gave up 2 bases; unmatched junction bases: 10. This CDR3 is built from 17 residues. Germline lookup yields CDR1 SGHNT and CDR2 YYREEE (reference sequence). CDR3 sequence reads: CASSLAAERGNTDTQYF. CDR3 coding DNA: TGTGCCAGCAGCTTAGCCGCAGAGCGGGGGAACACAGATACGCAGTATTTT.

This chain connects TRBV27 to TRBJ2-7, with D maybe TRBD1 (6 bases). V lost 6 bases to trimming and J lost 0 bases, with 18 bases between them. The CDR3 contains 16 residues. Germline assignment: CDR1 MNHEY and CDR2 SMNVEV (reference sequence). The CDR3 sequence is CASSPGRGWDSYEQYF. CDR3 coding DNA: TGTGCCAGCAGCCCAGGTAGGGGGTGGGACTCCTACGAGCAGTACTTC.

The rearrangement links TRBV19 to TRBJ1-4; D is unresolved. Deletions cut 1 base from V and 7 bases from J, with 16 bases between. The CDR3 length is 16 residues. The germline CDR1 and CDR2 sequences are LNHDA and SQIVND (reference sequence). CDR3 protein: CASSIVYDTSGEKLFF. The CDR3 nucleotides read TGTGCCAGTAGTATAGTCTATGACACCTCTGGTGAAAAACTGTTTTTT.

This clone was seen more than once but under ten times. The gene calls are TRBV15 and TRBJ1-1; D unclear. V was pared by 0 bases and J by 1 base, with 6 bases between. Germline V gene lookup returns CDR1 LNHNV and CDR2 YYDKDF (reference sequence). The CDR3 length is 14 residues. The CDR3 sequence: CATSRDDKNTEAFF. CDR3 DNA: TGTGCCACCAGCAGAGATGACAAGAACACTGAAGCTTTCTTT.

The chain employs TRBV7-2 and TRBJ1-5, with D hard to call. CDR3 size: 15 residues. The germline CDR1 and CDR2 sequences are SGHTA and FQGNSA. The germline V and J ends were trimmed by 1 base and 7 bases, with 14 bases remaining between them. CDR3 bases: TGTGCCAGCAGCTTAGTAGCCGGGAACGGACAGCCCCAGCATTTT. Residues: CASSLVAGNGQPQHF.

V gene TRBV6-6 combines with J gene TRBJ2-7; 8 nucleotides align to TRBD1. The CDR3 is 15 amino acids. The V and J ends lost 4 bases and 2 bases, in that order; junction bases with no gene match: 7. Germline V CDR1 and CDR2: MNHNY, SVGAGI (reference sequence). The CDR3 sequence: CASSSQQGVTYEQYF. The CDR3 DNA reads as TGTGCCAGCAGTTCACAACAGGGGGTTACCTACGAGCAGTACTTC.

This rearrangement joins TRBV28 to TRBJ2-1; the D gene is possibly TRBD2 (6 bases). This CDR3 contains 15 residues. Between the trimmed V and J ends, which lost 5 bases and 2 bases, there was a span of 13 bases. Looked up from germline, CDR1 is MDHEN and CDR2 is SYDVKM. The CDR3 protein is CASSRPGDPYNEQFF. The CDR3 nucleotides read TGTGCCAGCAGTCGACCGGGAGATCCCTACAATGAGCAGTTCTTC.

The chain links TRBV6-5 to TRBJ2-7; 7 nucleotides agree with TRBD2. With V trimmed by 6 bases and J by 7 bases, 12 bases remained unmatched. This CDR3 spans 14 amino acids. Germline V gene sequence: CDR1 MNHEY, CDR2 SVGAGI. The CDR3: CASRYRGEGSEQYV. DNA of the CDR3: TGTGCCAGCAGATACCGGGGGGAGGGCTCTGAGCAGTACGTC.

V gene TRBV19 combines with J gene TRBJ1-2; 9 bases map to TRBD1. With V trimmed by 4 bases and J by 7 bases, 10 bases remained unmatched. CDR3 size: 15 residues. Germline CDR1 reads LNHDA; CDR2 reads SQIVND (reference sequence). The CDR3 nucleotides read TGTGCCAGTAGTAACCCCGGGACAGGGTGGGCTGGCTACACCTTC. Protein sequence: CASSNPGTGWAGYTF.

V usage is TRBV27 and J usage is TRBJ1-2; 8 bases fit TRBD1. Germline V gene lookup returns CDR1 MNHEY and CDR2 SMNVEV (reference sequence). This CDR3 is 17 amino acids long. The junction had 17 bases not matched to a gene; V was cut back by 6 bases and J by 5 bases. The CDR3 DNA is TGTGCCAGCAGCTCTCCCGGTTTGGGACAGGTACTATATGGCTACACCTTC. This gives the protein CASSSPGLGQVLYGYTF.

This chain connects TRBV11-2 to TRBJ2-5; a weak D match, TRBD1 (6 bases). The germline V gene has CDR1 SGHAT and CDR2 FQNNGV. The CDR3 sequence is 16 residues long. Trimming removed 5 bases from V and 0 bases from J, with 16 bases in between. CDR3 nucleotide sequence: TGTGCCAGCAGCGGGCCAGGGACATCGTACCAAGAGACCCAGTACTTC. Its protein is CASSGPGTSYQETQYF. The full variable domain, completed using reference TRBV11-2 and TRBJ2-5, is EAGVAQSPRYKIIEKRQSVAFWCNPISGHATLYWYQQILGQGPKLLIQFQNNGVVDDSQLPKDRFSAERLKGVDSTLKIQPAKLEDSAVYLCASSGPGTSYQETQYFGPGTRLLVL.

The chain carries TRBV4-3 and TRBJ1-6, with TRBD1 identical over 8 bases. The J segment lost 7 bases and the V segment lost 4 bases, leaving 9 bases of the junction unmatched. CDR1 and CDR2 (germline): LGHNA, YSLEER. The CDR3 contains 16 residues. CDR3 sequence reads: CASSRDYGQGNSPLHF. Here the CDR3 DNA reads TGCGCCAGCAGCCGAGACTACGGACAGGGCAATTCACCCCTCCACTTT.

V is TRBV4-1 and J is TRBJ2-1, with TRBD2 matching over 14 bases. The CDR3 is 20 amino acids. The germline gives CDR1 MGHRA, CDR2 YSYEKL. V trimming: 1 base; J trimming: 4 bases; junction bases outside the gene matches: 12. The CDR3 is CASSQVSGTSGRRWYNEQFF. The CDR3 nucleotides are TGCGCCAGCAGCCAAGTCTCTGGGACTAGCGGGAGAAGATGGTACAATGAGCAGTTCTTC.

A note on this clone: At one of its ends the junction is not consistent with the germline gene, which may arise from a read error. This chain uses TRBV12-3 or TRBV12-4 with TRBJ2-3; D is undetermined. This CDR3 comprises 13 residues. The CDR3 region has the DNA TGCTCCTTCAGTCGCGGCAACACAGATACGCAGTATTTT. Its protein is CSFSRGNTDTQYF.

This rearrangement joins TRBV7-2 to TRBJ1-1; D possibly corresponds to TRBD1 (5 bases). Germline loops: CDR1 SGHTA, CDR2 FQGNSA. The ends were cut back, 5 bases at V and 2 bases at J, with 12 bases in the middle. The CDR3 length is 14 residues. CDR3 nucleotides: TGTGCCAGCAGCCCACACGGGGGAAACACTGAAGCTTTCTTT. Its translation: CASSPHGGNTEAFF.

Comment on this clone: One junction end disagrees with the germline gene, perhaps due to a read error. The chain uses TRBV5-1 and TRBJ2-1; the match to TRBD1 covers 10 bases. CDR1 SGHRS and CDR2 YFSETQ come from the germline V gene. This CDR3 is 16 amino acids long. The CDR3 DNA sequence: TGTGCCAGCAGCTTGGCCGAGCCGGGACAGGGGTTTGAGCAGTTCTTC. Protein sequence: CASSLAEPGQGFEQFF.

The chain couples TRBV6-5 to TRBJ1-6, with D possibly TRBD1 on 5 matching bases. Looked up from germline, CDR1 is MNHEY and CDR2 is SVGAGI. CDR3 length equals 15 residues. Trimming cost V 8 bases and J 5 bases, with 16 bases left between them. This CDR3 is CASSGHNVHNSPLHF. CDR3 nucleotide sequence: TGTGCCAGCTCAGGACACAACGTACATAATTCACCCCTCCACTTT.